The sequence of this T cell receptor beta chain was determined in a study of cytomegalovirus exposure and HLA in healthy donors. Unrecorded immune exposure was likely among donors, who were nominally healthy when sampled. Use of 60 Vbeta and 13 Jbeta primers characterized the PCR. The repertoire was sequenced with immunoSEQ multiplex PCR; TCRdb's copy has only in-frame clones and lacks some. In the table there are under 200,000 clones, less than 90% of which are singletons. This CDR3 is 14 amino acids long. Germline trimming cut 5 bases from V and 4 bases from J; bases unmatched to any gene: 7. Germline CDR1 reads LGHNA; CDR2 reads YNFKEQ.

Input material: PBMCs. The V and J genes are TRBV4-2 and TRBJ1-2, with TRBD1 matching over 7 bases. The TCR was taken from a woman aged 45-65 years in good health and CMV-seropositive. This CDR3 is CASSLVGGAYGYTF. The DNA for the CDR3 is TGTGCCAGCAGCTTGGTAGGGGGCGCCTATGGCTACACCTTC.